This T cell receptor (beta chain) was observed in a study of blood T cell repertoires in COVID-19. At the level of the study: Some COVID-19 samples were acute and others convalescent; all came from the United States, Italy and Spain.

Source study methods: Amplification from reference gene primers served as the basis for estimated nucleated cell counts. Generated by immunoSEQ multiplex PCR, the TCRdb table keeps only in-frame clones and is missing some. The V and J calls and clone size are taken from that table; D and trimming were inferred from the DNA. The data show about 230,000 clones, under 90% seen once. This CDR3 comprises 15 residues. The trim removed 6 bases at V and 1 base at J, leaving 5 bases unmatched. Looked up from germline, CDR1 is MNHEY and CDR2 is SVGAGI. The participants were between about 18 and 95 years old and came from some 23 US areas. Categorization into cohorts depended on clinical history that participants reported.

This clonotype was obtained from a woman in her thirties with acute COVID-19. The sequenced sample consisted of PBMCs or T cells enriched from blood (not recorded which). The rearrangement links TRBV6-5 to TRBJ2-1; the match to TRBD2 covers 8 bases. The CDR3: CASRTGTSSYNEQFF. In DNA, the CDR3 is TGTGCCAGCAGAACCGGGACTAGTTCCTACAATGAGCAGTTCTTC.